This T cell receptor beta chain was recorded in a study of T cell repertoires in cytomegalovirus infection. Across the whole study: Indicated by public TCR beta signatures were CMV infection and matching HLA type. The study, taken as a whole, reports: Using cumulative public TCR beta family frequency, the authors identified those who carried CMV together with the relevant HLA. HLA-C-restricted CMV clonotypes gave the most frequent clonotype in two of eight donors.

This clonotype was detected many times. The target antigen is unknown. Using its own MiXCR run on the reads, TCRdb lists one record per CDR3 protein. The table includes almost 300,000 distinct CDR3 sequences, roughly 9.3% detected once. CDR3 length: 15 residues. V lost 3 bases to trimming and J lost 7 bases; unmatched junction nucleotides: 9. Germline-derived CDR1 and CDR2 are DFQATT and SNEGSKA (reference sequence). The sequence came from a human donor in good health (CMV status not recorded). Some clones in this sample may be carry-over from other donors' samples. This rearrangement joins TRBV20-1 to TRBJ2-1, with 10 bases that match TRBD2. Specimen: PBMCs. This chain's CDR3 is CSARRLAGAGNEQFF. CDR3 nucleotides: TGCAGTGCTAGGCGCCTAGCGGGGGCTGGGAATGAGCAGTTCTTC.